Listed here is a single TCR beta chain. CDR1 is MGHRA, CDR2 YSYEKL, per germline. The CDR3 contains 13 residues. Trimming took 3 bases from V and 5 from J, leaving 7 bases between them. RNA amounts of roughly 0.5 to 1 ug underwent reverse transcription with random hexamers. Each CDR3 protein gets one entry after TCRdb re-called the immunoSEQ multiplex PCR reads with MiXCR. The sample has approximately 130,000 distinct CDR3 sequences; 90% to 95% are singletons. The source of the sample is a study of CD8 T cells in Susac syndrome. The clonotype originates from a human donor with multiple sclerosis. The sample taken for sequencing was CD8+ T cells from PBMCs. This sequence joins TRBV4-1 and TRBJ1-4; D remains ambiguous. The CDR3 DNA follows: TGCGCCAGCAGCCATCTGGAGAATGAAAAACTGTTTTTT. This gives the protein CASSHLENEKLFF.